This is a list of T cell receptor beta chains from one sample in a study of vaccination and CD4 T cells after COVID-19. No antigen is known for these receptors. TCRdb re-called the PCR reads with MiXCR, one entry per CDR3 protein. The sample contains some 21,000 distinct CDR3 sequences, approximately 51% of which appear only once. Input material: CD4+ T cells from blood, cultured in vitro. Source of these receptors: a human donor who had recovered from COVID-19. The CDR3 runs from the conserved cysteine through the conserved F or W. The order of the fields is clone size, J gene, V gene, D gene, CDR3 DNA, CDR3 protein. The D gene is left open where the match is weak. Size is omitted from some rows. Given values are once, few, many or a class for expanded clones.

abundance: few; j_gene: TRBJ2-2; v_gene: TRBV6-5; d_gene: TRBD2; CDR3nt: TGTGCCAGCAGTTACGATAGCGGGAGTTACACCGGGGAGCTGTTTTTT; CDR3aa: CASSYDSGSYTGELFF
abundance: few; j_gene: TRBJ2-7; v_gene: TRBV20-1; d_gene: .; CDR3nt: TGCAGTGCTCACCCCTCGGGGCCGGGGGAGCAGTACTTC; CDR3aa: CSAHPSGPGEQYF
abundance: .; j_gene: TRBJ1-5; v_gene: TRBV12-3/TRBV12-4; d_gene: TRBD1; CDR3nt: TGTGCCAGCAGGGGACAGGGCCCAAATCAGCCCCAGCATTTT; CDR3aa: CASRGQGPNQPQHF
abundance: .; j_gene: TRBJ2-7; v_gene: TRBV6-1; d_gene: .; CDR3nt: TGTGCCAGCCCCGGAGGGGCAGGGCCTTACGAGCAGTACTTC; CDR3aa: CASPGGAGPYEQYF
abundance: .; j_gene: TRBJ1-1; v_gene: TRBV11-2; d_gene: .; CDR3nt: TGTGCCAGCAGTCTGAGTTGGGACACTGAAGCTTTCTTT; CDR3aa: CASSLSWDTEAFF
abundance: .; j_gene: TRBJ2-3; v_gene: TRBV20-1; d_gene: .; CDR3nt: TGCAGTACTACAGGGGAGGGTCGGGAGAAAACCACAGATACGCAGTATTTT; CDR3aa: CSTTGEGREKTTDTQYF
abundance: .; j_gene: TRBJ1-4; v_gene: TRBV19; d_gene: .; CDR3nt: TGTGCCAGCCGGGACCGATATAATGAAAAACTGTTTTTT; CDR3aa: CASRDRYNEKLFF
abundance: .; j_gene: TRBJ2-2; v_gene: TRBV27; d_gene: .; CDR3nt: TGTGCCAGCAGTTTAAACAGCCTGAACACCGGGGAGCTGTTTTTT; CDR3aa: CASSLNSLNTGELFF
abundance: .; j_gene: TRBJ1-2; v_gene: TRBV30; d_gene: .; CDR3nt: TGTGCCTGGAGTGTACTCGGGCTCGGGGGAGGCTACACCTTC; CDR3aa: CAWSVLGLGGGYTF
abundance: few; j_gene: TRBJ1-6; v_gene: TRBV19; d_gene: .; CDR3nt: TGTGCCAGTAGTGGACCCAATTCACCCCTCCACTTT; CDR3aa: CASSGPNSPLHF
abundance: .; j_gene: TRBJ1-1; v_gene: TRBV20-1; d_gene: TRBD1; CDR3nt: TGCGGTGCTAGGACAGGCGTGGGGAACACTGAAGCTTTCTTT; CDR3aa: CGARTGVGNTEAFF
abundance: .; j_gene: TRBJ2-2; v_gene: TRBV27; d_gene: TRBD2; CDR3nt: TGTGCCAGCAGTTTCTTGGTCACCGGGACTAGTGGAGGGTACGACACCGGGGAGCTGTTTTTT; CDR3aa: CASSFLVTGTSGGYDTGELFF
abundance: .; j_gene: TRBJ2-5; v_gene: TRBV7-9; d_gene: .; CDR3nt: TGTGCCAGCAACCCATCGGGTGCCCAAGAGACCCAGTACTTC; CDR3aa: CASNPSGAQETQYF
abundance: .; j_gene: TRBJ1-3; v_gene: TRBV5-1; d_gene: .; CDR3nt: TGCGCCAGCAGCTTGGACCCCTATGGAAACACCATATATTTT; CDR3aa: CASSLDPYGNTIYF
abundance: few; j_gene: TRBJ2-3; v_gene: TRBV24-1; d_gene: TRBD2; CDR3nt: TGTGCCACCAGTGAGACTAGCAACCGGGCAGATACGCAGTATTTT; CDR3aa: CATSETSNRADTQYF
abundance: .; j_gene: TRBJ2-2; v_gene: TRBV7-3; d_gene: TRBD1; CDR3nt: TGTGCCAGCAGCTCCCCCCATTTAGGGGGCTTATACACCGGGGAGCTGTTTTTT; CDR3aa: CASSSPHLGGLYTGELFF
abundance: .; j_gene: TRBJ2-5; v_gene: TRBV12-3/TRBV12-4; d_gene: .; CDR3nt: TGTGCCAGCAGTTTAGGTTCCCCCAAAACCCAGTACTTC; CDR3aa: CASSLGSPKTQYF
abundance: .; j_gene: TRBJ2-3; v_gene: TRBV5-1; d_gene: TRBD1; CDR3nt: TGCGCCAGCAGCCGAGGACAGGGTACAGATACGCAGTATTTT; CDR3aa: CASSRGQGTDTQYF
abundance: .; j_gene: TRBJ1-1; v_gene: TRBV9; d_gene: .; CDR3nt: TGTGCCAGCAGCGTAGCCCCCTCGGGAACTGAAGCTTTCTTT; CDR3aa: CASSVAPSGTEAFF
abundance: few; j_gene: TRBJ1-1; v_gene: TRBV6-5; d_gene: .; CDR3nt: TGTGCCAGCAGTTTTATCCCGGGCCCCCCGGGGGGTCCATCTGAAGCTTTCTTT; CDR3aa: CASSFIPGPPGGPSEAFF
abundance: few; j_gene: TRBJ2-3; v_gene: TRBV19; d_gene: .; CDR3nt: TGTGCCGTTGGGGGACTGCCCGCAGATACGCAGTATTTT; CDR3aa: CAVGGLPADTQYF
abundance: .; j_gene: TRBJ2-1; v_gene: TRBV14; d_gene: TRBD2; CDR3nt: TGTGCCAGCAGCCTGCGGGAGGTCTACAATGAGCAGTTCTTC; CDR3aa: CASSLREVYNEQFF
abundance: .; j_gene: TRBJ1-3; v_gene: TRBV5-1; d_gene: .; CDR3nt: TGCGCCAGCAGCTTGGTTAGTGGGGACGGAAACACCATATATTTT; CDR3aa: CASSLVSGDGNTIYF
abundance: .; j_gene: TRBJ1-1; v_gene: TRBV20-1; d_gene: TRBD1; CDR3nt: TGCAGTGCTAGAAAATTAAGGGGTTGGGACAGGGGATTAGACACTGAAGCTTTCTTT; CDR3aa: CSARKLRGWDRGLDTEAFF
abundance: .; j_gene: TRBJ2-7; v_gene: TRBV27; d_gene: TRBD1; CDR3nt: TGTGCCAGCAGTTGGGCCGTAGGACAGGGGTCCTACGAGCAGTACTTC; CDR3aa: CASSWAVGQGSYEQYF
abundance: once; j_gene: TRBJ2-5; v_gene: TRBV7-8; d_gene: TRBD2; CDR3nt: TGTGCCAGCAGTCCTGGACTAGCGGATTACTCAACGTGGGAGACCCAGTACTTC; CDR3aa: CASSPGLADYSTWETQYF
abundance: .; j_gene: TRBJ2-7; v_gene: TRBV7-2; d_gene: .; CDR3nt: TGTGCCAGCTCGTCGTCGGGGTACGAGCAGTACTTC; CDR3aa: CASSSSGYEQYF
abundance: once; j_gene: TRBJ2-7; v_gene: TRBV4-2; d_gene: TRBD2; CDR3nt: TGTGCCAGCAGCCAAGCAGCCGGGACTAGCGGGAGACACGAGCAGTACTTC; CDR3aa: CASSQAAGTSGRHEQYF
abundance: .; j_gene: TRBJ2-1; v_gene: TRBV2; d_gene: TRBD2; CDR3nt: TGTGCCAGCTTTAGGTGGCGGGAGGACAATGAGCAGTTCTTC; CDR3aa: CASFRWREDNEQFF
abundance: .; j_gene: TRBJ2-1; v_gene: TRBV7-3; d_gene: .; CDR3nt: TGTGCCAGCAGCTTAGGGGGCAGTTACTACAATGAGCAGTTCTTC; CDR3aa: CASSLGGSYYNEQFF
abundance: .; j_gene: TRBJ1-1; v_gene: TRBV6-5; d_gene: TRBD1; CDR3nt: TGTGCCAGCAGTTCCGGGACAGGGGGCTTCACTGAAGCTTTCTTT; CDR3aa: CASSSGTGGFTEAFF
abundance: once; j_gene: TRBJ2-7; v_gene: TRBV18; d_gene: .; CDR3nt: TGTGCCAGCTCTGGCCGGACAGCCTACGAGCAGTACTTC; CDR3aa: CASSGRTAYEQYF
abundance: .; j_gene: TRBJ2-7; v_gene: TRBV5-4; d_gene: TRBD2; CDR3nt: TGTGCCAGCAGCTTGGGGACTAGCGGGAGGAGGTACGAGCAGTACTTC; CDR3aa: CASSLGTSGRRYEQYF
abundance: .; j_gene: TRBJ1-2; v_gene: TRBV7-9; d_gene: TRBD1; CDR3nt: TGTGCCAGCAGCTGGGACAGGGGGTATGGCTACACCTTC; CDR3aa: CASSWDRGYGYTF
abundance: few; j_gene: TRBJ1-6; v_gene: TRBV10-3; d_gene: .; CDR3nt: TGTGCCATCAGTGACCGAGTGGCCGGGACAAACGGATCACCCCTCCACTTT; CDR3aa: CAISDRVAGTNGSPLHF
abundance: few; j_gene: TRBJ1-1; v_gene: TRBV5-4; d_gene: TRBD1; CDR3nt: TGTGCCAGCAGCTTCAACAGGGGGGACACTGAAGCTTTCTTT; CDR3aa: CASSFNRGDTEAFF
abundance: few; j_gene: TRBJ1-6; v_gene: TRBV25-1; d_gene: .; CDR3nt: TGTGCCAGCAGTGAATATCCCTCCCCGGGGAATAATTCACCCCTCCACTTT; CDR3aa: CASSEYPSPGNNSPLHF